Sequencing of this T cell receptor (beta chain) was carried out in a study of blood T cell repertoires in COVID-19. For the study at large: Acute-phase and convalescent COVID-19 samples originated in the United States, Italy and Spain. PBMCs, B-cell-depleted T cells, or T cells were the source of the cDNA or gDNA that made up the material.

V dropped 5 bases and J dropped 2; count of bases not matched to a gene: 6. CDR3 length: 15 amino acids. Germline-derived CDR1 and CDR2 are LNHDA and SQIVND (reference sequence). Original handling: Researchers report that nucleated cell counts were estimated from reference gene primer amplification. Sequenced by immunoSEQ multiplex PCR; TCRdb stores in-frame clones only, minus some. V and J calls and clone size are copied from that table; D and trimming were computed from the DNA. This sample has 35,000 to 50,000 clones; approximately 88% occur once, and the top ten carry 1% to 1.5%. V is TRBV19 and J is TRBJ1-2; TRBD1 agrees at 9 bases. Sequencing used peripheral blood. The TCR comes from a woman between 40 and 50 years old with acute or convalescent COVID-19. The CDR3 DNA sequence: TGTGCCAGTAGTTGGGGACAGGGAGGGAACTATGGCTACACCTTC. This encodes CASSWGQGGNYGYTF.